This T cell receptor (beta chain) is from a study of shared clonotypes between healthy human individuals. For the study at large: In total, the donors were two women and a few men aged 18 to 49.

Trimming shortened V by 3 bases and J by 5 bases, and 8 bases separated the two germline ends. CDR1 and CDR2 from the germline V gene are SGHTA and FQGTGA. The CDR3 extends over 13 amino acids. Donors had no recently reported acute infections or vaccinations and were HIV-negative. Under the authors' procedure: Filtering was not the same, since immunoSEQ gave junction-only sequences without quality scores. Assay used: immunoSEQ multiplex PCR; TCRdb lists only in-frame clones, some missing. V and J calls and clone size are copied from that table; D and trimming were computed from the DNA. The table records 400,000 to 600,000 clones, about 85% of them present only once. This clone appeared a few times.

The V call is TRBV7-3, the J call TRBJ2-1; D remains ambiguous. Sequencing was carried out using PBMCs. This receptor was taken from a woman in her thirties or forties in good health. Some clones in this sample may be carry-over from other donors' samples. CDR3 sequence reads: CASSFSENNEQFF. CDR3 sequence (DNA): TGTGCCAGCAGCTTCAGCGAAAACAATGAGCAGTTCTTC.